One sample yielded the 13 T cell receptor beta chains listed below, sequenced in a study of T cells in Graves' hyperthyroidism and ophthalmopathy. From RNA transcripts, TCR beta CDR3 regions were amplified. During a first-round RT-PCR of the TCR CDR3, the HTBI primer set was used. TCRdb independently ran MiXCR on the multiplex PCR reads; one entry per CDR3 protein. This table holds 550,000 to 850,000 distinct CDR3 sequences, about 19% found once. The sequencing input was blood. These receptor sequences come from a woman aged 50 to 60 with Graves' hyperthyroidism that later progressed to Graves' ophthalmopathy.

The V call is TRBV20-1, the J call TRBJ2-7, with unresolved D. Germline CDR1 DFQATT, CDR2 SNEGSKA (reference sequence). The CDR3 consists of 10 residues. Trimming removed 5 bases from V and 5 bases from J, with 7 bases in between. The CDR3 loop reads CSAYSNEQYF. The CDR3, as DNA: TGCAGTGCTTACAGTAACGAGCAGTACTTC.

The V and J genes are TRBV4-1 and TRBJ2-1, with 12 bases lining up with TRBD2. J lost 0 bases, V lost 4 bases, and 7 bases had no gene match. This CDR3 comprises 18 residues. Germline lookup yields CDR1 MGHRA and CDR2 YSYEKL. In nucleotides, the CDR3 is TGCGCCAGCAGCCCTCGTGCTAGCGGGGGGGGCTCCTACAATGAGCAGTTCTTC. Translated: CASSPRASGGGSYNEQFF.

This clonotype was counted many times. The genes are TRBV5-1 and TRBJ1-1; 7 bases match TRBD1. V was pared by 3 bases and J by 2 bases, with 7 bases of the junction left unmatched. The CDR3 length is 15 residues. CDR1 SGHRS and CDR2 YFSETQ come from the germline V gene. The CDR3 loop is CASSSADRLNTEAFF. CDR3 nucleotides: TGCGCCAGCAGCTCCGCGGACAGGCTAAACACTGAAGCTTTCTTT.

This clonotype was counted many times. This chain joins TRBV15 and TRBJ2-7; D is perhaps TRBD2 (6 bases). The V gene's germline CDR1 is LNHNV and CDR2 YYDKDF (reference sequence). The length of the CDR3 is 11 residues. V lost 5 bases to trimming and J lost 7 bases, with 9 bases between them. CDR3 sequence (DNA): TGTGCCACCAGCGACGGGGGAGAGCAGTACTTC. Its translation: CATSDGGEQYF.

This rearrangement joins TRBV10-3 to TRBJ1-2, with D possibly TRBD1 on 6 matching bases. The V gene lost 0 bases and the J gene lost 5 bases, with 10 bases spanning the gap. The CDR3 spans 14 residues. The germline V gene has CDR1 ENHRY and CDR2 SYGVKD. CDR3 nucleotide sequence: TGTGCCATCAGTGAGTCGACAGGAGCATATGGCTACACCTTC. It encodes CAISESTGAYGYTF.

The chain links TRBV5-5 to TRBJ2-1, with a possible D match to TRBD1 (5 bases). Trimming removed 6 bases from V and 3 bases from J, with 10 bases in between. Per the germline V gene, CDR1 is SGHKS and CDR2 is YYEKEE (reference sequence). The CDR3 totals 13 residues. In nucleotides, the CDR3 is TGTGCCAGCAACATTGACAGCTACAATGAGCAGTTCTTC. Residues: CASNIDSYNEQFF.

This clonotype was seen at least ten times. The V and J genes are TRBV29-1 and TRBJ1-1; TRBD1 might be the D (6 bases). V was shortened by 3 bases and J by 4 bases, with 12 bases between the two germline ends. The germline V gene has CDR1 SQVTM and CDR2 ANQGSEA. CDR3 length equals 13 residues. The CDR3 DNA is TGCAGCGTTGATACCAGGGGAGGCACTGAAGCTTTCTTT. Protein product: CSVDTRGGTEAFF.

The chain links TRBV6-6 to TRBJ1-5, with D possibly matching TRBD1 (6 bases). CDR1 is MNHNY, CDR2 SVGAGI, per germline (reference sequence). The CDR3 runs 15 residues. Trimming cost V 0 bases and J 7 bases, with 13 bases left between them. The CDR3 DNA reads as TGTGCCAGCAGTTACTCGGGGGAGGGGGGCCAGCCCCAGCATTTT. It is translated as CASSYSGEGGQPQHF.

This clonotype was counted many times. J is TRBJ1-1 and V is TRBV13; TRBD1 matches 9 bases. The CDR3 has 15 amino acids. V shed 6 bases, J shed 3 bases, and the junction held 8 bases outside the gene matches. CDR1 is PRHDT and CDR2 is FYEKMQ in the germline V gene (reference sequence). CDR3 in amino acids: CASSLDRGRHTEAFF. DNA for the CDR3: TGTGCCAGCAGTTTGGACAGGGGAAGGCACACTGAAGCTTTCTTT.

CDR3 sequence (DNA): TGTGCCAGCAGCCGAACAGGTCGACGCTCCTACAATGAGCAGTTCTTC. Protein product: CASSRTGRRSYNEQFF. The chain uses TRBV6-1 and TRBJ2-1; tentative D call: TRBD1 (5 bases). V dropped 6 bases and J dropped 0 bases, with 15 bases sitting between them. The CDR3 loop spans 16 amino acids. CDR1 MNHNS and CDR2 SASEGT come from the germline V gene.

The chain combines TRBV3-1 with TRBJ1-2; D is undetermined. Germline V gene data show CDR1 as LGHDT and CDR2 as YNNKEL (reference sequence). V lost 0 bases and J lost 9, with 11 bases in between. CDR3 length equals 13 residues. CDR3 loop: CASSQDGGRSYTF. DNA of the CDR3: TGTGCCAGCAGCCAAGACGGCGGGAGAAGCTACACCTTC.

This clonotype has a handful of counts. The gene calls are TRBV7-9 and TRBJ2-5, with D possibly TRBD1 on 6 matching bases. Germline V gene data show CDR1 as SEHNR and CDR2 as FQNEAQ (reference sequence). This CDR3 has 14 amino acids. V was trimmed by 5 bases and J by 5 bases, leaving 15 bases between them. Here the CDR3 DNA reads TGTGCCAGCAGCCTCAGGACAGAAGGGGAGACCCAGTACTTC. Translation gives CASSLRTEGETQYF.

This clonotype has only a few counts. The CDR3, as DNA: TGTGCCAGCGAGCTTTCAGGCAGGGGGGAGACCCAGTACTTC. Its translation: CASELSGRGETQYF. The genes are TRBV7-8 and TRBJ2-5, with 7 bases identical to TRBD1. The CDR3 is 14 residues long. CDR1 is SGHVS, CDR2 FQNEAQ, per germline. The junction had 11 bases not matched to a gene; V was cut back by 8 bases and J by 5 bases.